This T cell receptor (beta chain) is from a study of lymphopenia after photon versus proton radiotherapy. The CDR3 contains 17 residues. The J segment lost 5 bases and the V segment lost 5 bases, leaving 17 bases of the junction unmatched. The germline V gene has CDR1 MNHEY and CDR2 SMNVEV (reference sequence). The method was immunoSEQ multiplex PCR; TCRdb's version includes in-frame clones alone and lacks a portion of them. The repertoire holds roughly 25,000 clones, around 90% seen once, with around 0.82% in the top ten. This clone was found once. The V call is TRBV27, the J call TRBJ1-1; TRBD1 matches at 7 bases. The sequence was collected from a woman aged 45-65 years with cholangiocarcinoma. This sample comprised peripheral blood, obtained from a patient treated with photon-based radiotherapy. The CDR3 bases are TGTGCCAGCAGTCCCCGGACAGGCGGACGTGGATGGACTGAAGCTTTCTTT. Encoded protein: CASSPRTGGRGWTEAFF.